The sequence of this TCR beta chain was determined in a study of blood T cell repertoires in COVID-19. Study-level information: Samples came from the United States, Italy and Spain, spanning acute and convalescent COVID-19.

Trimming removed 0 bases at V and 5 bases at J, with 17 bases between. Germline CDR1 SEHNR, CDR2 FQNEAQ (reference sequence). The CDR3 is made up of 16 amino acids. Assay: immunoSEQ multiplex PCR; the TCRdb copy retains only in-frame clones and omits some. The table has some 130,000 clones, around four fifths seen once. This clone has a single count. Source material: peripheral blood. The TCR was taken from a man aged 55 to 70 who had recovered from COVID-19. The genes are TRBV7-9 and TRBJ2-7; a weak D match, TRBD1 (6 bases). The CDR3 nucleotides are TGTGCCAGCAGCTTAGCCCGGGACACCGGAATCCACGAGCAGTACTTC. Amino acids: CASSLARDTGIHEQYF.